This T cell receptor beta chain was sequenced during a study of T-cell reconstitution after alpha-beta-depleted transplantation in children. Unique molecular identifiers tagged the TCRbeta library. TCRdb fed the PCR reads into MiXCR, producing one record per CDR3 protein. The sample yields 580,000 or so distinct CDR3 sequences, 23% seen once. Worth noting for this clonotype: A much larger clone lies a single base off, so this may be a read error.

The CDR3 runs 14 residues. Germline-derived CDR1 and CDR2 are SEHNR and FQNEAQ (reference sequence). This specimen was PBMCs, mostly from graft donor cells, taken 360 days after TCRalphabeta/CD19-depleted stem cell transplant. The chain links TRBV7-9 to TRBJ1-1; TRBD1 might be the D (6 bases). This sequence originates from a boy under two years old who had a stem cell transplant for acute myeloid leukemia, so the T cells may come from the graft donor. The CDR3 DNA follows: TGTGTCAGCAGCTCTTCCTCAGGGGACACTGAAGCTTTCTTT. Translated, it gives CVSSSSSGDTEAFF.